These 22 T cell receptor beta chains were all obtained from the same sample, sequenced in a study of cytomegalovirus exposure and HLA in healthy donors. Primers: 60 Vbeta forward and 13 Jbeta reverse. Produced via immunoSEQ multiplex PCR; TCRdb's table is partial and in-frame only. The sample has 110,000 or so clones, around 80% seen once. The sequencing input was PBMCs. These receptors were collected from a woman aged 18 to 35 in good health and CMV-seronegative.

The chain recombines TRBV5-4 with TRBJ2-2, with D unclear. CDR1 is SGHNT, CDR2 YYREEE, per germline (reference sequence). Trimming shortened V by 4 bases and J by 5 bases, and 18 bases separated the two germline ends. This CDR3 contains 16 residues. CDR3 DNA sequence: TGTGCCAGCAGCCTGTTTGATAGTCCCGAAACCGGGGAGCTGTTTTTT. This sequence encodes CASSLFDSPETGELFF.

The gene calls are TRBV19 and TRBJ1-6; tentatively, D is TRBD1 (6 bases). Germline CDR1 reads LNHDA; CDR2 reads SQIVND (reference sequence). CDR3 size: 14 residues. V was cut by 0 bases and J by 10 bases, with 10 bases left in between. The CDR3: CASSIDRGGSPLHF. The CDR3 DNA reads as TGTGCCAGTAGTATAGATCGGGGGGGCTCACCCCTCCACTTT.

In regard to this clone: A read error may account for a junction end that differs from germline. The CDR3 loop reads CACRATGSYEQYF. DNA for the CDR3: TGCGCCTGCAGAGCCACAGGGTCCTACGAGCAGTACTTC. The chain recombines TRBV5-1 with TRBJ2-7, with D maybe TRBD1 (6 bases). The germline V gene has CDR1 SGHRS and CDR2 YFSETQ. The CDR3 totals 13 residues.

The chain couples TRBV5-1 to TRBJ1-2, with a weak D call TRBD1 (5 bases). CDR3 size: 14 residues. From germline, CDR1 is SGHRS and CDR2 YFSETQ. The ends were cut back, 1 base at V and 7 bases at J, with 14 bases in the middle. CDR3: CASSLSPGMGGYTF. DNA for the CDR3: TGCGCCAGCAGCTTGTCCCCAGGGATGGGTGGCTACACCTTC.

This chain links TRBV14 with TRBJ2-6, with D unclear. Germline CDR1 is SGHDN and CDR2 is FVKESK. V was pared by 4 bases and J by 6 bases, with 4 bases between. The CDR3 runs to 12 residues. The CDR3 DNA reads as TGTGCCAGCAGCCTACAGGCCAACGTCCTGACTTTC. Amino acid sequence: CASSLQANVLTF.

The chain uses TRBV6-5 and TRBJ2-1; TRBD2 aligns across 11 bases. The germline gives CDR1 MNHEY, CDR2 SVGAGI. This CDR3 has 15 residues. The junction had 7 bases not matched to a gene; V was cut back by 6 bases and J by 6 bases. CDR3 sequence reads: CASRVLAGVSNEQFF. CDR3 DNA: TGTGCCAGCAGAGTACTAGCGGGAGTCTCCAATGAGCAGTTCTTC.

This clone was recorded only once. The chain is built from TRBV4-1 and TRBJ1-3; 7 bases line up with TRBD1. The CDR3 extends over 20 amino acids. The germline CDR1 and CDR2 sequences are MGHRA and YSYEKL. With V trimmed by 2 bases and J by 0 bases, 16 bases remained unmatched. CDR3 DNA sequence: TGCGCCAGCAGCCAATGGACAGGAATAAACGAAGTAAGCTCTGGAAACACCATATATTTT. Amino acids: CASSQWTGINEVSSGNTIYF.

This clone was seen a handful of times. The chain uses TRBV6-5 and TRBJ1-1, with TRBD1 matching 8 bases. Trimming cost V 6 bases and J 1 base; bases outside gene matches: 4. This CDR3 is 14 amino acids long. Looked up from germline, CDR1 is MNHEY and CDR2 is SVGAGI. The CDR3 DNA reads as TGTGCCAGCAGGTCTACAGGGGGGAACACTGAAGCTTTCTTT. This translates into CASRSTGGNTEAFF.

The genes are TRBV5-6 and TRBJ2-7; D gene uncertain. Germline CDR1 and CDR2: SGHDT and YYEEEE. V dropped 0 bases and J dropped 1 base, with 8 bases sitting between them. CDR3 length equals 14 residues. CDR3 in DNA: TGTGCCAGCAGCTTGGGGAGTAGATCCTACGAGCAGTACTTC. Protein product: CASSLGSRSYEQYF.

The V gene is TRBV5-5, the J gene TRBJ1-1; 7 nucleotides align to TRBD1. Per the germline V gene, CDR1 is SGHKS and CDR2 is YYEKEE (reference sequence). Trimming cost V 5 bases and J 0 bases; bases outside gene matches: 1. The CDR3 has 13 residues. In nucleotides, the CDR3 is TGTGCCAGCAGAGGGACAGTGAACACTGAAGCTTTCTTT. Translation: CASRGTVNTEAFF.

The CDR3 loop is CASSRSVGGSDGYTF. Here the CDR3 DNA reads TGTGCCAGCAGCCGTTCGGTGGGAGGATCCGATGGCTACACCTTC. V and J are TRBV7-2 and TRBJ1-2; D is unclear. Trimming pared 5 bases from V and 6 bases from J, leaving 19 bases between. Germline lookup yields CDR1 SGHTA and CDR2 FQGNSA. The CDR3 sequence is 15 residues long.

This rearrangement joins TRBV5-5 to TRBJ1-5; no definite D call. The CDR3 has 15 amino acids. In germline, CDR1 is SGHKS, CDR2 YYEKEE (reference sequence). V was clipped by 2 bases and J by 1 base, with 10 bases between them. CDR3: CASSFGEWSNQPQHF. In DNA form, the CDR3 reads TGTGCCAGCAGCTTTGGAGAGTGGAGCAATCAGCCCCAGCATTTT. Full variable domain (missing parts from reference TRBV5-5 and TRBJ1-5): DAGVTQSPTHLIKTRGQQVTLRCSPISGHKSVSWYQQVLGQGPQFIFQYYEKEERGRGNFPDRFSARQFPNYSSELNVNALLLGDSALYLCASSFGEWSNQPQHFGDGTRLSIL.

This chain uses TRBV9 with TRBJ1-1, with D possibly matching TRBD1 (5 bases). The CDR3 runs to 14 residues. CDR1 and CDR2 (germline): SGDLS, YYNGEE. V lost 4 bases and J lost 4, with 14 bases in between. This CDR3 reads CASSLTQGRTEAFF. DNA of the CDR3: TGTGCCAGCAGCTTAACTCAGGGTCGCACTGAAGCTTTCTTT.

The chain joins TRBV7-2 to TRBJ2-1, with D possibly being TRBD2 (5 bases). Germline V gene lookup returns CDR1 SGHTA and CDR2 FQGNSA. The ends were cut back, 3 bases at V and 9 bases at J, with 12 bases in the middle. The CDR3 sequence is 13 residues long. The CDR3: CASSFALGVEQFF. CDR3 DNA: TGTGCCAGCAGCTTTGCCCTGGGAGTTGAGCAGTTCTTC. Together with reference TRBV7-2 and TRBJ2-1, the CDR3 gives the full variable domain: GAGVSQSPSNKVTEKGKDVELRCDPISGHTALYWYRQSLGQGLEFLIYFQGNSAPDKSGLPSDRFSAERTGGSVSTLTIQRTQQEDSAVYLCASSFALGVEQFFGPGTRLTVL.

The chain employs TRBV15 and TRBJ2-1; D perhaps matches TRBD1 (5 bases). In germline, CDR1 is LNHNV, CDR2 YYDKDF (reference sequence). The CDR3 length is 14 residues. Deletions cut 3 bases from V and 8 bases from J, with 14 bases between. CDR3 residues: CATSSPSWGDEQFF. The CDR3 region has the DNA TGTGCCACCAGCAGCCCCAGTTGGGGCGATGAGCAGTTCTTC.

The genes are TRBV7-9 and TRBJ1-1, with 10 bases lining up with TRBD1. This CDR3 contains 14 residues. J lost 4 bases, V lost 7 bases, and 6 bases had no gene match. Germline V gene lookup returns CDR1 SEHNR and CDR2 FQNEAQ (reference sequence). The CDR3 region is CASTPDRGLTEAFF. CDR3 nucleotides: TGTGCCAGCACCCCTGACAGGGGGCTCACTGAAGCTTTCTTT.

Note on this clone: As the CDR3 is not closed by the conserved phenylalanine or tryptophan, this likely results from a read error. This chain connects TRBV2 to TRBJ1-1; no clear D gene. The germline V gene has CDR1 SNHLY and CDR2 FYNNEI. This CDR3 has 13 residues. Trimming pared 5 bases from V and 1 base from J, leaving 8 bases between. The DNA of the CDR3 is TGTGCCAGCAGTCTTGACTGGAACACTGAAGCTTTCCTT. Its translation: CASSLDWNTEAFL.

The CDR3 protein is CASSPRRPPDTQYF. In DNA form, the CDR3 reads TGTGCCAGCAGCCCTAGACGCCCACCAGATACGCAGTATTTT. V and J are TRBV4-2 and TRBJ2-3; D ambiguous. Germline CDR1 and CDR2: LGHNA and YNFKEQ. The CDR3 is 14 residues long. Trimming removed 4 bases from V and 4 bases from J, with 12 bases in between.

The J gene is TRBJ2-1, the V gene TRBV27, with 10 bases identical to TRBD2. Germline assignment: CDR1 MNHEY and CDR2 SMNVEV (reference sequence). CDR3 length equals 15 residues. Unmatched junction bases numbered 9, after V lost 7 bases and J lost 6 bases. The CDR3 DNA reads TGTGCCAGCACCGGAAGGGCTAGCGGGAGCAATGAGCAGTTCTTC. Translating it yields CASTGRASGSNEQFF.

The chain recombines TRBV6-5 with TRBJ1-3; 8 nucleotides line up with TRBD1. CDR1 is MNHEY, CDR2 SVGAGI, per germline. The J segment lost 4 bases and the V segment lost 6 bases, leaving 8 bases of the junction unmatched. This CDR3 comprises 15 residues. Here the CDR3 DNA reads TGTGCCAGCAGCCTTGACAGGGGTGACGGAAACACCATATATTTT. Its translation is CASSLDRGDGNTIYF.

CDR3 DNA sequence: TGTGCCAGCAGCCCGGGACAGCCCTATCAGCCCCAGCATTTT. Its protein product is CASSPGQPYQPQHF. The chain has TRBV5-6 and TRBJ1-5, with TRBD1 matching over 7 bases. The CDR3 is 14 amino acids. J gave up 5 bases and V 4 bases, and 6 bases lay outside the gene matches. Germline V gene lookup returns CDR1 SGHDT and CDR2 YYEEEE.

This clone was observed once. The J gene is TRBJ1-2, the V gene TRBV6-6, with 7 bases lining up with TRBD1. V was clipped by 6 bases and J by 4 bases; unmatched bases: 11. Germline-derived CDR1 and CDR2 are MNHNY and SVGAGI (reference sequence). The CDR3 is made up of 15 amino acids. In nucleotides, the CDR3 is TGTGCCAGCAGGGATTCCGGACAGGTTCGCTATGGCTACACCTTC. Its protein is CASRDSGQVRYGYTF.